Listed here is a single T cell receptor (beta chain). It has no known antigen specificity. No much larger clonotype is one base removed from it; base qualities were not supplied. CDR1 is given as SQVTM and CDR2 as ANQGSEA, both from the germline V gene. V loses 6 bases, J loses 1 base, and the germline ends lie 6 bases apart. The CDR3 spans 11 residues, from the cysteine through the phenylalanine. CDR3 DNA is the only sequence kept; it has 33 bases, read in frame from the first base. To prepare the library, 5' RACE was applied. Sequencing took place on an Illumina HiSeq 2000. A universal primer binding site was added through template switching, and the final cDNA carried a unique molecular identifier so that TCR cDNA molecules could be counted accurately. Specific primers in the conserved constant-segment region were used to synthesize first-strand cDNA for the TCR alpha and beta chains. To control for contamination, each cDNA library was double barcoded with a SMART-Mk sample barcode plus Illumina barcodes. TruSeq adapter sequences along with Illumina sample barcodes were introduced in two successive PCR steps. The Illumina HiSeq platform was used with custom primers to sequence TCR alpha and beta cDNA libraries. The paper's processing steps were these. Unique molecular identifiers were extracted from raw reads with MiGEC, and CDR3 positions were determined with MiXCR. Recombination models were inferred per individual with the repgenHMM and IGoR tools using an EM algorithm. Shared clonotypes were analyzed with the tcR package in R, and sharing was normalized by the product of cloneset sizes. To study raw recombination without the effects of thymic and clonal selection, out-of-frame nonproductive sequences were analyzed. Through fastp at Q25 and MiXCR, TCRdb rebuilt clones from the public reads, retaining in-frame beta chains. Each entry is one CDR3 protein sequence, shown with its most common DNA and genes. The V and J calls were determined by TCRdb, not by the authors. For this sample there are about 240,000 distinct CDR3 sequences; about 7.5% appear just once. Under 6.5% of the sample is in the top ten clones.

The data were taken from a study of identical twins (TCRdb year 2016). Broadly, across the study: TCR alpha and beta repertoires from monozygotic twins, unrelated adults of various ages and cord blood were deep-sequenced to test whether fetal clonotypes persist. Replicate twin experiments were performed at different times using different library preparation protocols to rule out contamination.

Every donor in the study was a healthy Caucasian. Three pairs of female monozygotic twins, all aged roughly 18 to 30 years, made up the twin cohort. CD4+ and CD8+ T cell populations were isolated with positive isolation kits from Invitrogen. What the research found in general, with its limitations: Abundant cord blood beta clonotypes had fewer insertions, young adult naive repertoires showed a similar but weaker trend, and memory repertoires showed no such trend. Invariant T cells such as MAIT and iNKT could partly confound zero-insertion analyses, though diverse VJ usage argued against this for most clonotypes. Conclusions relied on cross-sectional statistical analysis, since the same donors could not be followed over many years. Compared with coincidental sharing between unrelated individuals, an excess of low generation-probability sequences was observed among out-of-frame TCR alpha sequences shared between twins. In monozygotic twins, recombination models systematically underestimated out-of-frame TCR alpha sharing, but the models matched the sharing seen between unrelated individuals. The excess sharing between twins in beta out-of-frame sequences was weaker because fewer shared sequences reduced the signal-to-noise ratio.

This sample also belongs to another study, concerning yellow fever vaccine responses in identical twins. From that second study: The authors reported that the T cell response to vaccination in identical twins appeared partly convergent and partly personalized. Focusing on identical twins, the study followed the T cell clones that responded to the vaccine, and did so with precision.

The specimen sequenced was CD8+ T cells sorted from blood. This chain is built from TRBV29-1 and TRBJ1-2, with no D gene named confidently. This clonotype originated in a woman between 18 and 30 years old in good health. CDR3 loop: CSVPLNYGYTF. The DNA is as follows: TGCAGCGTCCCACTTAACTATGGCTACACCTTC.